This T cell receptor beta chain is drawn from a study of cytomegalovirus exposure and HLA in healthy donors (dated by TCRdb to 2016 to 2017). Notes on the research overall: According to an earlier analysis of a few hundred of the donors, about 180 million T cells yielded 100 million or so unique TCR beta sequences and 276 Gb of sequence data. Donor age, sex, ethnicity and CMV serostatus were compiled alongside the repertoire data. The T cell repertoires of about 700 subjects were profiled by immunosequencing and related to cytomegalovirus serostatus. On average, 235,054 unique TCR beta nucleotide sequences were sequenced per donor among 300 to 500 genotyped donors of the cohort, with 15% to 20% of those sequences being non-productive. The number of donors typed differed by locus, with about 629-640 for A, B, C, DRB1 and DQB1, 522 for DQA1, 600 to 610 for DPA1, and around 460 for DPB1. The study aimed to test whether cataloging public T cell receptors could reveal signatures of past pathogen exposure. All discovery cohort repertoires had been generated using a single sequencing platform. HLA typing included class I and class II loci at four-digit resolution. The genetic ancestry cluster associated with self-reported Caucasian donors included 65% to 90% of the 350 to 500 genotyped donors. An early release covering approximately 600 HLA-typed donors comprised approximately 290 gigabases of sequencing data and roughly 86 million unique TCR sequences. In a later genetic analysis, genome-wide SNP genotypes for about 55% of the roughly 700 donors were used, and that subset was treated as a discovery cohort. To study patterns of TCR occurrence, a later analysis re-analyzed previously published TCR beta repertoires from 666 donors and added high-resolution HLA genotyping. A separate validation cohort of roughly 130 different subjects was used in addition to the 666-subject first cohort. To decide whether each TCR beta V gene segment behaved as functional or pseudogenic, an earlier analysis of fewer than 750 of the donors relied on high-throughput TCR beta sequencing. Five DR-DQ haplotypes were handled as single units for association and clustering because linkage in the cohort was strong. To predict cytomegalovirus infection status, the study brought together high-throughput TCR immunosequencing, statistical association of individual TCRs with disease status, and machine learning. The later analysis used no new phenotypic data to find candidate immune exposures, relying instead on TCR beta sequences and their occurrence across donors.

In this sample, this clone turned up once. Its antigen is currently not known. Base quality data are lacking; no much larger clone is found one base away. The library relied on the immunoSEQ multiplex PCR assay. A mixture of 60 forward primers for TCR Vbeta segments and 13 reverse primers for TCR Jbeta segments was used in the multiplex PCR. The CDR3 region of rearranged TCR beta genes was amplified from genomic DNA with a multiplex PCR assay. Amplified TCR beta libraries were sequenced as 87-base-pair reads on the Illumina HiSeq System. As for how the authors treated the data: A later analysis counted tens of millions of unique TCR beta chains across the 640 or so repertoires, and 10 million to 12 million of these chains were shared by at least two donors. Raw reads were error-corrected and collapsed into unique sequences by a nearest-neighbor algorithm in which closely related sequences were merged to remove PCR and sequencing errors. Alignment of CDR3 sequences to IMGT reference sequences was used to assign V, D and J gene segments. For a sequence to be retained, at least a six-nucleotide match to both a V gene segment and a J gene segment was required. A rearrangement counted as productive if the CDR3 had no stop codons and remained in frame with V and J, and every other rearrangement counted as non-productive. CDR3 was defined according to IMGT convention as the region running from the second conserved V-encoded cysteine to the conserved J-encoded phenylalanine. In an earlier analysis of more than 550 of the donors, sequences lacking an unambiguous match to a single V gene segment were excluded. An earlier analysis of about 590 of the donors classified V segments as functional when productive rearrangements were above 56.7% and as segregating when the standard deviation between donors was above 5%. A statistical classification framework was built for diagnosing cytomegalovirus status from the catalog of TCR beta chain sequences. In a later analysis, V and J genes were assigned by comparing TCR nucleotide sequences against IMGT/GENE-DB human TR gene sequences. A later analysis assigned CDR3 sequences and most-parsimonious VDJ recombination scenarios with the TCRdist pipeline. In a later analysis, every TCR beta chain was defined by the combination of its CDR3 amino acid sequence and its V-gene family, and reads without a unique V-gene family were dropped. A later analysis removed roughly 590 highly shared, low-generation-probability nucleotide sequences to deal with suspected cross-contamination and a sequencing artifact. A later analysis calculated a clonal expansion index for each public chain from normalized within-repertoire ranks of inferred template counts. A later analysis computed generation probabilities with a VDJ recombination model fitted to out-of-frame rearrangements, and checked the results against IGoR. Hypergeometric tests were used in a later analysis to score TCR-TCR, TCR-HLA and TCR-CMV co-occurrence, with a repertoire-size bias correction applied to the TCR pairs. In a later analysis, false discovery rates were estimated by permuting HLA or CMV assignments 20 times. In a later analysis, co-occurring TCRs were grouped with DBSCAN, and TCRdist sequence similarity was added when clustering was performed within HLA-allele-positive subsets. For co-occurrence clustering, repertoires with fewer than 30,000 or more than 120,000 public chains were excluded, along with roughly 5 repertoires with anomalous nucleotide sharing. The immuneACCESS repertoire file appears here via TCRdb, limited to in-frame rearrangements. These files lack a portion of the clones; in checked studies, under half of the deficit traces to unresolved V genes, and the cause of the others is not known. V and J calls plus clone size are reproduced from that table; the DNA served to infer D and trimming. Present in this sample are under 130,000 clones, roughly three quarters of which were seen just once. The ten largest account for approximately 3% of the sample.

The cohort was made up of 666 healthy bone marrow donors. Cohort members were all nominally healthy when sampled, although unrecorded immune exposures were likely present. The donor was CMV seronegative and belonged to the group of 352 seronegative cohort members. A peripheral blood sample was collected from each donor, and TCR beta sequencing was performed on peripheral blood mononuclear cells. Genomic DNA extraction from the blood cell samples was performed with the Qiagen DNeasy Blood Extraction Kit. The CDR3 sequence holds 13 residues, the cysteine and phenylalanine included. The DNA shown is the 39-base CDR3, in frame from base 1. Deletion took 8 bases off V and 6 bases off J, with a span of 16 bases between the germline ends. From the germline V gene, CDR1 is SGHTA and CDR2 is FQGNSA. The study at large found these results: An earlier analysis of several hundred of the donors showed that most TCR beta V segments appeared in productive rearrangements either about 87% or about 30% of the time, which broadly matched IMGT annotations. A further reported finding was that TCR beta sequences accurately predicted the HLA-A and HLA-B alleles for most subjects in the first cohort. According to a later analysis, parvovirus B19, influenza, CMV and Epstein-Barr virus appeared linked to several top co-occurrence clusters. Because HLA typing was missing for some donors at each locus, association tests included only the typed subset. Across donors, most TCR sequences were observed very rarely, whereas some public TCRs were present in many individuals. According to the authors, the approach could potentially be generalized to other disease states and immunological phenotypes. A later analysis found that HLA-associated TCR beta chains were more clonally expanded and had lower generation probabilities than equally common non-associated chains. Presence/absence analyses assumed roughly uniform sequencing depth across donors, an assumption that may not hold. Three of the identified cytomegalovirus-associated TCR beta chains were confirmed in vitro to be specific for cytomegalovirus antigens. Only TCR beta chains were sequenced in this cohort, and the absence of alpha or paired-chain data limited detectable features. In a later genetic analysis, fewer N-insertions in productive TCRs were reported among donors in an Asian-associated ancestry cluster than the roughly 640-donor mean. A cluster of highly shared sequence variants was judged likely to be a technical artifact of the sequencing pipeline. The earlier analysis of some 560 of the donors excluded 15 to 20 rarely observed V segments, including chromosome 9 orphons, because counts were too low. The classifier was reported to diagnose cytomegalovirus status with high specificity and sensitivity in both the original cohort and the validation cohort. Some IMGT-functional V segments, including TRBV6-2 and TRBV6-3, could not be told apart with the 87-base-pair reads, so those segments were excluded. In a later analysis, TCR association rates were found to vary across HLA loci, with the most associated TCRs seen for DRB1 alleles and the fewest for HLA-C alleles. According to a later analysis, most CMV-associated TCR beta chains appeared to be HLA-restricted, and the HLA associations seemed to be driven largely by CMV exposure. The study gave a list of about 170 TCR beta chains associated with cytomegalovirus. Assigning TCR associations to individual alleles was difficult when HLA alleles, especially DR and DQ, strongly co-occurred. In a later genetic analysis, a missense DCLRE1C variant was associated with V-gene and J-gene trimming of TCR beta chains, and the association was replicated in an independent cohort. Linkage disequilibrium might explain the correlated functional status among segregating V segments, but an unknown experimental factor could not be excluded. Immune exposure information for the cohort was limited to CMV serostatus. In a later analysis, 15,000 to 20,000 TCR beta sequences were associated with specific HLA alleles at a false discovery rate of 0.05.

The chain couples TRBV7-2 to TRBJ1-1; the D segment could be TRBD1, given 6 matching bases. This clonotype originated in a man aged 30 to 45 in good health and CMV-seronegative. The sequenced material came from PBMCs. DNA sequence: TGTGCCAGCGGGGGTGGGGGCCTGCCTGAAGCTTTCTTT. It specifies CASGGGGLPEAFF.